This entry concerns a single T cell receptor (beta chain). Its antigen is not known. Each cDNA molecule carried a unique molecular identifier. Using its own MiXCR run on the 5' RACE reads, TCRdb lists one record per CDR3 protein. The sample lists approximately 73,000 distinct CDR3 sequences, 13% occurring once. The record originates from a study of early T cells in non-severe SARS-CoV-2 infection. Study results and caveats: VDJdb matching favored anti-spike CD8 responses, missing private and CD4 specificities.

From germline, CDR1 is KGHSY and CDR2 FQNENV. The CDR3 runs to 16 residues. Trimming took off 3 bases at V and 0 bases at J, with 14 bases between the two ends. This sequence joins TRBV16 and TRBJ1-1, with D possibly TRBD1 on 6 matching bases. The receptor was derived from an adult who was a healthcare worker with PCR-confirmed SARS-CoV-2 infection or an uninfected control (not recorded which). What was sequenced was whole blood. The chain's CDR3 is CASSHSRGPLNTEAFF. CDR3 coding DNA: TGTGCCAGCAGCCACTCCAGGGGCCCTTTGAACACTGAAGCTTTCTTT. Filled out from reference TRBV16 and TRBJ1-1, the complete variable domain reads GEEVAQTPKHLVRGEGQKAKLYCAPIKGHSYVFWYQQVLKNEFKFLISFQNENVFDETGMPKERFSAKCLPNSPCSLEIQATKLEDSAVYFCASSHSRGPLNTEAFFGQGTRLTVV.